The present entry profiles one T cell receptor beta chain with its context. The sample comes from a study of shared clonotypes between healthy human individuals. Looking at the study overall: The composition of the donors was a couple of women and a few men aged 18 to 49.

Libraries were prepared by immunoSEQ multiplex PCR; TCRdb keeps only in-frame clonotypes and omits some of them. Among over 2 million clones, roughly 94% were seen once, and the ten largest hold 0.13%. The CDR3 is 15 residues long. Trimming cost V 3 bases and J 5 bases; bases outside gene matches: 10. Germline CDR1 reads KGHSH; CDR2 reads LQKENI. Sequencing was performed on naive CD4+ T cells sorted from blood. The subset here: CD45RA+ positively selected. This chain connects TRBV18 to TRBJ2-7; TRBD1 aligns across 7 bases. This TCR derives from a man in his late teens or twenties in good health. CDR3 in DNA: TGTGCCAGCTCACCTTCAGGGGGAACCCCCCACGAGCAGTACTTC. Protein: CASSPSGGTPHEQYF.